This record looks at one T cell receptor beta chain sequence and its context. These data originate in a study of blood T cell repertoires in COVID-19. Generated by immunoSEQ multiplex PCR, the TCRdb table keeps only in-frame clones and is missing some. The sample records about 150,000 clones, approximately 88% being singletons. V shed 9 bases and J shed 0 bases, with 19 bases lying between them. Looked up from germline, CDR1 is MDHEN and CDR2 is SYDVKM. The CDR3 runs to 16 residues. Input material: PBMCs or T cells enriched from blood (not recorded which). The chain couples TRBV28 to TRBJ2-3, with a tentative D call TRBD2 (7 bases). The origin of this receptor is a man in his 70s who had been exposed to COVID-19. Written as DNA, the CDR3 is TGTGCCAGTACTCGAGGGGGGGGCCCTAGCACAGATACGCAGTATTTT. It encodes CASTRGGGPSTDTQYF.